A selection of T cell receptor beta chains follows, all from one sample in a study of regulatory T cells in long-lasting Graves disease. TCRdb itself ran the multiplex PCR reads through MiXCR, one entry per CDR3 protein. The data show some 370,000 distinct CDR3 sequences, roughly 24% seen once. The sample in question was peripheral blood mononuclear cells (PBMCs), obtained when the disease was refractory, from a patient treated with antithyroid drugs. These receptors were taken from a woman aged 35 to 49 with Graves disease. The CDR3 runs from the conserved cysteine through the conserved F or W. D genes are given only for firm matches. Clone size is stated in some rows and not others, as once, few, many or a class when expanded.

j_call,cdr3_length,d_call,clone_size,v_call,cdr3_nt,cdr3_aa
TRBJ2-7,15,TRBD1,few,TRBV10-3,TGTGCCATCAGCCCGGGGACAGGATACTCCTACGAGCAGTACTTC,CAISPGTGYSYEQYF
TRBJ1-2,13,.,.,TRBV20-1,TGCAGTGCTAAAACAGTCAACGTGGGAGGCTACACCTTC,CSAKTVNVGGYTF
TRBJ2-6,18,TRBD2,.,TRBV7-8,TGTGCCAGCAGCTTAGTGGCGAGCGGGATCTCTGGGGCCAACGTCCTGACTTTC,CASSLVASGISGANVLTF
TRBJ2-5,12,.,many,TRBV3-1,TGTGCCAGCAGAGCCAAGATTGAGACCCAGTACTTC,CASRAKIETQYF
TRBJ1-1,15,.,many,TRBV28,TGTGCCAGCAGTCCCTCCCGGGAGGTGAACACTGAAGCTTTCTTT,CASSPSREVNTEAFF
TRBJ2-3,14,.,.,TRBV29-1,TGCAGCGTTGAAGTAGGGTGGGGCACAGATACGCAGTATTTT,CSVEVGWGTDTQYF
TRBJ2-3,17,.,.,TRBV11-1,TGTGCCAGCAGCAACGTAATGGCGGCCTCTAGCACAGATACGCAGTATTTT,CASSNVMAASSTDTQYF
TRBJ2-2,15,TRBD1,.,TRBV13,TGTGCCAGCAACCCGACAGGGATCCCCACCGGGGAGCTGTTTTTT,CASNPTGIPTGELFF
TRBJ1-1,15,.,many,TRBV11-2,TGTGCCAGCAGCTACGGGGGGACGGATGGCACTGAAGCTTTCTTT,CASSYGGTDGTEAFF
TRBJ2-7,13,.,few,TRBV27,TGTGCCAGCGCGTCTACTGGGACCTACGAGCAGTACTTC,CASASTGTYEQYF
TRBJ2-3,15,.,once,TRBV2,TGTGCCAGCAGTGAAGCTACGGCTAGCACAGATACGCAGTATTTT,CASSEATASTDTQYF
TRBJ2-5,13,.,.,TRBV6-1,TGTGCCAGCGGGAGACAGAATCAAGAGACCCAGTACTTC,CASGRQNQETQYF
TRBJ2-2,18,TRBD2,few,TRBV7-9,TGTGCCAGCAGCTCCTTAAGGGTAGCGGGAGCTGGGACCGGGGAGCTGTTTTTT,CASSSLRVAGAGTGELFF
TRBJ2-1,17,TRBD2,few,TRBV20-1,TGCAGTGCTACCGGGACTAGCGGGAGGACACGCTACAATGAGCAGTTCTTC,CSATGTSGRTRYNEQFF
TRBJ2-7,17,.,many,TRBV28,TGTGCCAGCAGTTTAAGCTTCGGGACACGGAAGAACTACGAGCAGTACTTC,CASSLSFGTRKNYEQYF
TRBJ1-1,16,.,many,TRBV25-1,TGTGCCAGCAGTGATGGTTTTGGGCAGAAGAACACTGAAGCTTTCTTT,CASSDGFGQKNTEAFF
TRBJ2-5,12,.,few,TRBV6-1,TGTGCCGCCCAGCGGTACCAAGAGACCCAGTACTTC,CAAQRYQETQYF
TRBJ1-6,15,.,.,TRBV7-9,TGTGCCAGCAGCTTAGCGGTAGGGGGAAATTCACCCCTCCACTTT,CASSLAVGGNSPLHF
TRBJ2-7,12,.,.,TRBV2,TGTGCCAGCAGTACACAACAGTACGAGCAGTACTTC,CASSTQQYEQYF
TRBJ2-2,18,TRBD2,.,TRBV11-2,TGTGCCAGCAGATCTCTCGGGACTAGCGCTTTGAGGGCCGGGGAGCTGTTTTTT,CASRSLGTSALRAGELFF
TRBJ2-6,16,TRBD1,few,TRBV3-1,TGTGCCAGCAGCCTAGGGACAGGGCCTGGGGCCAACGTCCTGACTTTC,CASSLGTGPGANVLTF
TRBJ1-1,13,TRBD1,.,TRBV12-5,TGTGCTAGTGGTGTAGCAGGGGGAGTGTGGGCTTTCTTT,CASGVAGGVWAFF
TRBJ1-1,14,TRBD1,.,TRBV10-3,TGTGCCATCAGTGTAGGGACAGGGAACACTGAAGCTTTCTTT,CAISVGTGNTEAFF
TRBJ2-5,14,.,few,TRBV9,TGTGCCAGCAGCGTAGCGGACCTCCAAGAGACCCAGTACTTC,CASSVADLQETQYF
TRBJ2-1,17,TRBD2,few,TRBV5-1,TGCGCCAGCAGCTTGTTAGGTAGCGGGAGCTCCTACAATGAGCAGTTCTTC,CASSLLGSGSSYNEQFF
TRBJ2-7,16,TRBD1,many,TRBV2,TGTGCCAGCAGCGGCCTAGGGACAGGGGGCTCCTACGAGCAGTACTTC,CASSGLGTGGSYEQYF
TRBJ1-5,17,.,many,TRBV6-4,TGTGCCAGCAGCAGGGACGGGAGAGTTTTTAGCAATCAGCCCCAGCATTTT,CASSRDGRVFSNQPQHF
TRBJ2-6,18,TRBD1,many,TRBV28,TGTGCCAGCAGTTTATCCGGGACAGGCTCCTTTGGGGCCAACGTCCTGACTTTC,CASSLSGTGSFGANVLTF
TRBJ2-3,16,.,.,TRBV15,TGTGCCACCAGCAGAGAGGCCCGCCTTAGCACAGATACGCAGTATTTT,CATSREARLSTDTQYF
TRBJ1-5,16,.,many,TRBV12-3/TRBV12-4,TGTGCCAGCACCCACATGACAGGCGTCGGGGATCAGCCCCAGCATTTT,CASTHMTGVGDQPQHF
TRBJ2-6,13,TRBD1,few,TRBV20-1,TGCAGTGCCAGGGGACAGGTAACCAACGTCCTGACTTTC,CSARGQVTNVLTF
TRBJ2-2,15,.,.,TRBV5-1,TGCGCCAGCCTACATGAGATTGAGGGTACCGGGGAGCTGTTTTTT,CASLHEIEGTGELFF
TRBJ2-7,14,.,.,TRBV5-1,TGCGCCAGCAGCTTGGGCCAGGCTGCGGTGAAGCAGTACTTC,CASSLGQAAVKQYF
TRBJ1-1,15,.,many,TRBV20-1,TGCAGTGCTAGAGGTACGAAACGCCGCCAGGCTGAAGCTTTCTTT,CSARGTKRRQAEAFF
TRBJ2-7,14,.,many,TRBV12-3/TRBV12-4,TGTGCCAGCAGTTTAGGGACAGCTCCCTACGAGCAGTACTTC,CASSLGTAPYEQYF
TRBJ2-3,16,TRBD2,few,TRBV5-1,TGCGCCAGCAGCTTGGGGGTGGGAGGGCCCGCAGATACGCAGTATTTT,CASSLGVGGPADTQYF
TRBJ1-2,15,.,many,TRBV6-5,TGTGCCAGCAGTTCCGACCCTTACTCACGGCAAGGCTACACCTTC,CASSSDPYSRQGYTF
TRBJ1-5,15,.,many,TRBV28,TGTGCCAGCAGACCGACTTGGGGAAGCAATCAGCCCCAGCATTTT,CASRPTWGSNQPQHF
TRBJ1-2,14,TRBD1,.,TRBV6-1,TGTGCCAGCAGACAGGGGCTGGGCCACTATGGCTACACCTTC,CASRQGLGHYGYTF
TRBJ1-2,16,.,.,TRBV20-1,TGCAGTGCTAAGTTTCGGGTGGACAGTGCTAACTATGGCTACACCTTC,CSAKFRVDSANYGYTF
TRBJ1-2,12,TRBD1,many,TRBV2,TGTGCCAGCAACCACAGGGGTGGCGGCTACACCTTC,CASNHRGGGYTF
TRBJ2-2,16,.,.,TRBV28,TGTGCCAGCAGCCCCGTTAGTGGGAGAAGTTCCGGGGAGCTGTTTTTT,CASSPVSGRSSGELFF
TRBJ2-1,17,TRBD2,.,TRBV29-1,TGCAGCGTTGAAGAGTGGCGGACTAGCGGGTTGGGAAATGAGCAGTTCTTC,CSVEEWRTSGLGNEQFF
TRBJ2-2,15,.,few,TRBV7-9,TGTGCCAGCACCCAACCCTTATCCGTAACCGGGGAGCTGTTTTTT,CASTQPLSVTGELFF
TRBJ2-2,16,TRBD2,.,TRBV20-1,TGCAGTGCTACCAACCCAGCGGGAGTTAGCACCGGGGAGCTGTTTTTT,CSATNPAGVSTGELFF
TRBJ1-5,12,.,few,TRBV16,TGTGCCAGCAGCGTAAGGTCCATACCGGGGCATTTT,CASSVRSIPGHF
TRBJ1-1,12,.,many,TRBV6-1,TGTGCCAGCACCCCCGTGAACACTGAAGCTTTCTTT,CASTPVNTEAFF
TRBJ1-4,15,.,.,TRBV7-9,TGTGCCAGCAGCTTAGCGGGGGCGTTCGGTGAAAAACTGTTTTTT,CASSLAGAFGEKLFF
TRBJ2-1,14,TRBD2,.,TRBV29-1,TGCAGCGTGGAGACTAGCGGGATTCTCTATGAGCAGTTCTTC,CSVETSGILYEQFF
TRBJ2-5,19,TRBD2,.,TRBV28,TGTGCCAGCAGTTTCCCAGGCACCACTAGCGGGATGGGGCAAGAGACCCAGTACTTC,CASSFPGTTSGMGQETQYF
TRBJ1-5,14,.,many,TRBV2,TGTGCCAGCAGAACCGGACGCCTCAATCAGCCCCAGCATTTT,CASRTGRLNQPQHF
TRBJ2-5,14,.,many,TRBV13,TGTGCCAGCAGCTTAAGCGGCTCCCAAGAGACCCAGTACTTC,CASSLSGSQETQYF